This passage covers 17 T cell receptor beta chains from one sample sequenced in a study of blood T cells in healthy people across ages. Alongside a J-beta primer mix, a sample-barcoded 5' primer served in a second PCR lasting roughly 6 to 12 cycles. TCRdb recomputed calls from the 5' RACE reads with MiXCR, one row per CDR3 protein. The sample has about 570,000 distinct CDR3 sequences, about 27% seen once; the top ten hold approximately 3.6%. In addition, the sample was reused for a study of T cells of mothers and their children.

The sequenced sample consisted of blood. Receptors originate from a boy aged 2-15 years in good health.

The CDR3 region is CASSPRGGWETQYF. DNA of the CDR3: TGTGCCAGCAGTCCCCGGGGGGGCTGGGAGACCCAGTACTTC. This chain connects TRBV12-3 or TRBV12-4 to TRBJ2-1; TRBD2 matches at 8 bases. The DNA matches TRBJ2-5 better at its end, which makes the J call doubtful. This CDR3 contains 14 residues.

CDR3 loop: CASSYPRTISYEQYF. The CDR3 DNA follows: TGTGCCAGCAGTTACCCTCGGACCATCTCCTACGAGCAGTACTTC. The chain recombines TRBV6-2 or TRBV6-3 with TRBJ2-7; the D is unclear. The CDR3 is 15 amino acids. The ends were cut back, 2 bases at V and 0 bases at J, with 11 bases in the middle. Germline CDR1 MNHEY, CDR2 SVGEGT.

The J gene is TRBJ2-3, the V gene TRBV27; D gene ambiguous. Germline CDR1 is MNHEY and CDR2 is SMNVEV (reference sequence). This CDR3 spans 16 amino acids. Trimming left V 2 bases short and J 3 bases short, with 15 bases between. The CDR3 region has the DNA TGTGCCAGCAGTTTACGGGCACCTACACCTACAGATACGCAGTATTTT. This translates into CASSLRAPTPTDTQYF.

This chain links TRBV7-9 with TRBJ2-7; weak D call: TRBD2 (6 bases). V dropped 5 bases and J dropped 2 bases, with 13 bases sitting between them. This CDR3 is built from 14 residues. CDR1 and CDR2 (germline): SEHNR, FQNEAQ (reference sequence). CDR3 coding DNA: TGTGCCAGCAGCGAAAAGGGACTTCCCTACGAGCAGTACTTC. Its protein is CASSEKGLPYEQYF.

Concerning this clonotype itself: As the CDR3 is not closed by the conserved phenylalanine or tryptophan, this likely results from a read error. The CDR3 DNA is TGTGCCAGCAGCCAAGGGACAGATGAAAAACTGTTTTCT. Protein: CASSQGTDEKLFS. V gene TRBV3-1 combines with J gene TRBJ1-4, with a possible D match to TRBD1 (6 bases). The V end lost 1 base, the J end lost 6 bases, and 6 bases lay between the germline ends. The CDR3 runs 13 residues. CDR1 and CDR2 (germline): LGHDT, YNNKEL (reference sequence).

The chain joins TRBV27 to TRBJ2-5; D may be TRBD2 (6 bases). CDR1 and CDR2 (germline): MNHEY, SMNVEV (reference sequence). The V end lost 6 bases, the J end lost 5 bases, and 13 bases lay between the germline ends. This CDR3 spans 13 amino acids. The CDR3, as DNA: TGTGCCAGCAGCCTAGCGCTGGAGGAGACCCAGTACTTC. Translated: CASSLALEETQYF.

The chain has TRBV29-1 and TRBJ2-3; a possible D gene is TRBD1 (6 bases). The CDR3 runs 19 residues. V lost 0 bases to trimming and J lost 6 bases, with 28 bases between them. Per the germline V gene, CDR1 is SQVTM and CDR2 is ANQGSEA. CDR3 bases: TGCAGCGTTGAAGATGGGGGCCGCCGGGACCATTGGGGTGAGGATACGCAGTATTTT. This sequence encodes CSVEDGGRRDHWGEDTQYF.

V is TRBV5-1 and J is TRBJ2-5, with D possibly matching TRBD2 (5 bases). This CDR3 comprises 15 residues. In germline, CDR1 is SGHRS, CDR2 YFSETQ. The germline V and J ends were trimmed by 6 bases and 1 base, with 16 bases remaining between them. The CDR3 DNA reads TGCGCCAGCATTCGGGGTTTAAGCTTCCAAGAGACCCAGTACTTC. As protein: CASIRGLSFQETQYF. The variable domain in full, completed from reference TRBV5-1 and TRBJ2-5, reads KAGVTQTPRYLIKTRGQQVTLSCSPISGHRSVSWYQQTPGQGLQFLFEYFSETQRNKGNFPGRFSGRQFSNSRSEMNVSTLELGDSALYLCASIRGLSFQETQYFGPGTRLLVL.

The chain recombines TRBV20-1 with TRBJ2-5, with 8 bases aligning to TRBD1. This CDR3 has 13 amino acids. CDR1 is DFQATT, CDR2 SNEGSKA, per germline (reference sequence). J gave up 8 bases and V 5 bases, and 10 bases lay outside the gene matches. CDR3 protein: CSARTGTRDTQYF. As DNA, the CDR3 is TGCAGTGCTCGGACAGGGACCCGGGACACCCAGTACTTC.

In nucleotides, the CDR3 is TGCGCCAGCAGCCAGACTAGCGGGATCTACGAGCAGTACTTC. This codes for CASSQTSGIYEQYF. The V and J genes are TRBV4-3 and TRBJ2-7; 11 positions agree with TRBD2. V shed 3 bases, J shed 3 bases, and the junction held 1 base outside the gene matches. The CDR3 loop spans 14 amino acids. Germline-derived CDR1 and CDR2 are LGHNA and YSLEER.

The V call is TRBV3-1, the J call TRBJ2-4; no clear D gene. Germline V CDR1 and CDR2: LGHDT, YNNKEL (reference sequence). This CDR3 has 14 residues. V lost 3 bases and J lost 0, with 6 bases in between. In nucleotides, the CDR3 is TGTGCCAGCAGCCAGAGTCTAGCCAAAAACATTCAGTACTTC. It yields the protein CASSQSLAKNIQYF.

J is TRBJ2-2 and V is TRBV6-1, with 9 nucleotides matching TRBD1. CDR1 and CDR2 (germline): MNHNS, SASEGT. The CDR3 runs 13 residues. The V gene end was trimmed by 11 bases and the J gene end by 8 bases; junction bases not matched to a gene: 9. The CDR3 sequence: CAVTGGISGELFF. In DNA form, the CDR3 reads TGTGCCGTGACAGGGGGAATATCTGGGGAGCTGTTTTTT.

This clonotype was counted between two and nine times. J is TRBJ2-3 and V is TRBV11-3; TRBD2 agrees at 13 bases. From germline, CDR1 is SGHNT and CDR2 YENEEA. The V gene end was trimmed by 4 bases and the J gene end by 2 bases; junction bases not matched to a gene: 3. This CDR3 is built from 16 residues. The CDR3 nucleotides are TGTGCCAGCAGCTCGGGACTAGCGGGGACCACAGATACGCAGTATTTT. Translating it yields CASSSGLAGTTDTQYF.

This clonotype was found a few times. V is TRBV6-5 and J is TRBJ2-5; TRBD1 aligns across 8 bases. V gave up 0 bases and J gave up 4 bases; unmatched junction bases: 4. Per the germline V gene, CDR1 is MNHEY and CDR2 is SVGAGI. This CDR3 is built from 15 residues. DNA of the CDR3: TGTGCCAGCAGTTACTCCCCCAGGGGGCGAGAGACCCAGTACTTC. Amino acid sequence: CASSYSPRGRETQYF.

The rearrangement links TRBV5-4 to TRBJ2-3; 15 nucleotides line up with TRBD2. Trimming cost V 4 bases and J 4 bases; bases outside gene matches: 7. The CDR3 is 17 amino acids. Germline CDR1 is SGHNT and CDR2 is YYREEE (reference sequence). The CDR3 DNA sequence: TGTGCCAGCAGCCCAGGACTAGCGGGGGGGACAGCAGATACGCAGTATTTT. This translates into CASSPGLAGGTADTQYF.

As DNA, the CDR3 is TGCAGCGTCAGACCCCCCGGGATTAGCACAGATACGCAGTATTTT. Protein sequence: CSVRPPGISTDTQYF. The chain has TRBV29-1 and TRBJ2-3; D is perhaps TRBD2 (5 bases). The germline V gene has CDR1 SQVTM and CDR2 ANQGSEA. V gave up 6 bases and J gave up 0 bases, with 16 bases separating them. The CDR3 runs to 15 residues.

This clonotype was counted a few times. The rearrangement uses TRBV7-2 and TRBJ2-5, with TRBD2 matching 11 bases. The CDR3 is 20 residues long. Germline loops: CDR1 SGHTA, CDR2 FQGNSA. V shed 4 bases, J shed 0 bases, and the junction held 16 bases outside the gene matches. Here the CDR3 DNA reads TGTGCCAGCAGCTCAGCACTAAAGGCTAGCGGGAGGCCGTACCAAGAGACCCAGTACTTC. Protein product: CASSSALKASGRPYQETQYF.